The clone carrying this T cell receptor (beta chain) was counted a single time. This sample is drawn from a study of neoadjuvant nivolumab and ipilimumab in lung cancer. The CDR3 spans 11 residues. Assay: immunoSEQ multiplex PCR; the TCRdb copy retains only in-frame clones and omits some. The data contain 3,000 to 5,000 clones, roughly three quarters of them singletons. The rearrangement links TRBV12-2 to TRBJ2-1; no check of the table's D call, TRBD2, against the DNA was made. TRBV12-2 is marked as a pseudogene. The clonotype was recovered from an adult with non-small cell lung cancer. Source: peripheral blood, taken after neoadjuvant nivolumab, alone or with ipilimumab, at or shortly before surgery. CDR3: CASRFRSGQFF. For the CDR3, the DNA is TGTGCAAGTCGCTTCCGGTCGGGGCAGTTCTTC.